The clone carrying this TCR beta chain was seen at least ten times. V was trimmed by 2 bases and J by 4 bases, leaving 8 bases between them. The CDR3 covers 13 residues. These data belong to a study of molecular identifiers for immune sequencing clone quantification. TCRdb re-analysed the PCR reads in MiXCR, keeping a single row per CDR3 protein. The sample shows hundreds of thousands of distinct CDR3 sequences, roughly 21% of them seen only once. The genes are TRBV12-3 or TRBV12-4 and TRBJ1-1; D unclear. The source material was naive CD8+ T cells from blood, with Jurkat cell RNA spiked in. Sample subset: FACS-sorted CD8+CD4-CCR7+CD45RA+ naive T cells. The sequence was obtained from a human donor in good health. Some libraries in this study had Jurkat cell RNA spiked in. For the CDR3, the DNA is TGTGCCAGCAGTTTACATCGGTCCACTGAAGCTTTCTTT. Its protein is CASSLHRSTEAFF.